The rows below give T cell receptor beta chains drawn from one sample of a study of T cell responses to AZD1222 COVID-19 vaccine. Produced via immunoSEQ multiplex PCR; TCRdb's table is partial and in-frame only. The table records approximately 93,000 clones, roughly 87% of them present only once. The sample here was peripheral blood, taken 28 days after the second AZD1222 dose. Receptors were obtained from an adult who received the AZD1222 COVID-19 vaccine. The CDR3 runs from the conserved cysteine through the conserved F or W. The D gene is left open where the match is weak. Rows may omit the clone size; those that give it use once, few, many or a size class.

d_gene,len,abundance,j_gene,v_gene,CDR3nt,CDR3aa
TRBD1,15,.,TRBJ1-2,TRBV19,TGTGCCAGTAGTGCAAACCCCGGGACAGCCTATGGCTACACCTTC,CASSANPGTAYGYTF
.,13,.,TRBJ2-4,TRBV24-1,TGTGCCACCGAGGTTTCTACCAAAAACATTCAGTACTTC,CATEVSTKNIQYF
.,13,.,TRBJ1-1,TRBV7-9,TGTGCCAGCAGCTTAGATCCCGGCACTGAAGCTTTCTTT,CASSLDPGTEAFF
.,13,few,TRBJ2-7,TRBV12-3/TRBV12-4,TGTGCCAGCAGCTCGTCTAGCTCCTACGAGCAGTACTTC,CASSSSSSYEQYF
.,12,once,TRBJ1-5,TRBV28,TGTGCCACCTCGGAAAGCAATCAGCCCCAGCATTTT,CATSESNQPQHF
.,16,.,TRBJ2-2,TRBV5-1,TGCGCCAGCACTTACGGGAGGCAGGGGGCGACCGGGGAGCTGTTTTTT,CASTYGRQGATGELFF
.,12,.,TRBJ2-7,TRBV7-9,TGTGCCTCAACCGACATCTCCTACGAGCAGTACTTC,CASTDISYEQYF
.,14,.,TRBJ1-1,TRBV19,TGTGCCAGTAGTATCGTCCAGGGGAACACTGAAGCTTTCTTT,CASSIVQGNTEAFF
TRBD2,16,.,TRBJ2-1,TRBV6-1,TGTGCCAGCAGTGAGAGCGGGGGGGCCTGGTCCAATGAGCAGTTCTTC,CASSESGGAWSNEQFF
TRBD1,16,.,TRBJ2-2,TRBV19,TGTGCCAGTAGTATGGTTGGACAGGGGAAGGCCGGGGAGCTGTTTTTT,CASSMVGQGKAGELFF
.,16,.,TRBJ1-4,TRBV7-2,TGTGCCAGCAGCTTAGGATTCACAGCCCCGAATGAAAAACTGTTTTTT,CASSLGFTAPNEKLFF
.,12,.,TRBJ2-3,TRBV13,TGTGCCAGCAGCCCCAGCATCGATACGCAGTATTTT,CASSPSIDTQYF
.,11,few,TRBJ2-5,TRBV13,TGTGCCAGCAGCGAACAAGAGACCCAGTACTTC,CASSEQETQYF
.,15,once,TRBJ1-1,TRBV15,TGTGCCACCAGCAGAGACTCGGGGTTGAACACTGAAGCTTTCTTT,CATSRDSGLNTEAFF
.,13,.,TRBJ1-6,TRBV6-5,TGTGCCAGCTATAGCAGTTCTGGTTCACCCCTCCACTTT,CASYSSSGSPLHF
TRBD2,14,.,TRBJ2-7,TRBV9,TGTGCCAGCAGCGTGGGACTAGCGAGCTACGAGCAGTACTTC,CASSVGLASYEQYF
.,12,.,TRBJ2-1,TRBV3-1/TRBV3-2,TGTGCCAGCAGCCAAGAGGGGGGAGCCGCGTTCTTC,CASSQEGGAAFF
.,10,.,TRBJ1-2,TRBV20-1,TGCAGTGCTGACAAGTATGGCTACACCTTC,CSADKYGYTF
TRBD2,14,.,TRBJ2-1,TRBV30,TGTGCCTGGAGTCCTTTAGCGGGGGCTTTTGAGCAGTTCTTC,CAWSPLAGAFEQFF
.,16,.,TRBJ1-5,TRBV9,TGTGCCAGCAGCCCCGGGTCGCGAGGGCGCGATCAGCCCCAGCATTTT,CASSPGSRGRDQPQHF
TRBD1,16,.,TRBJ1-2,TRBV6-6,TGTGCCAGCAGTCGACAGGGAGGAGGGTCTCTCTATGGCTACACCTTC,CASSRQGGGSLYGYTF
TRBD2,16,.,TRBJ2-5,TRBV5-1,TGCGCCAGCAGCTTTTTAGGGCTAGCGGGCCAAGAGACCCAGTACTTC,CASSFLGLAGQETQYF
.,14,.,TRBJ2-3,TRBV14,TGTGCCAGCACCATCGGCAGGTTTGGAGATACGCAGTATTTT,CASTIGRFGDTQYF
TRBD1,16,.,TRBJ2-3,TRBV29-1,TGCAGCGTTGAAGACCGAAGGACAGGGTTCACAGATACGCAGTATTTT,CSVEDRRTGFTDTQYF
TRBD2,17,.,TRBJ2-3,TRBV23-1,TGCGCCAGCATCGAGAGACTAGCGGGGGGAAGCACAGATACGCAGTATTTT,CASIERLAGGSTDTQYF
.,15,.,TRBJ1-4,TRBV3-1/TRBV3-2,TGTGCCAGCAGCCCGAACAGGGCGATGGATGAAAAACTGTTTTTT,CASSPNRAMDEKLFF
.,14,.,TRBJ2-7,TRBV11-1,TGTGCCAGCAGCTCGGCAGGCCCAACCTACGAGCAGTACTTC,CASSSAGPTYEQYF
TRBD1,16,.,TRBJ1-3,TRBV24-1,TGTGCCACCAGTGATTTGCAGGGGGCGGCTGGAAACACCATATATTTT,CATSDLQGAAGNTIYF
.,15,.,TRBJ1-5,TRBV4-1,TGCGCCAGCAGTCTAGGCGACTATAGCAATCAGCCCCAGCATTTT,CASSLGDYSNQPQHF
TRBD2,12,.,TRBJ2-5,TRBV7-9,TGTGCCAGCAGCCTTCGGACTAGTGGCCAGTACTTC,CASSLRTSGQYF